This TCR beta chain was captured by sequencing in a study of PD-L1 blockade in urothelial cancer. Whole-study context: Analyzed time points were 3 weeks (second dose) and 6 weeks after therapy began.

Stated time point: peripheral blood 6 weeks after treatment start. Data came from immunoSEQ multiplex PCR; TCRdb stores just in-frame clones and leaves some out. The top ten hold approximately 8.2% of the sample, which has about 50,000 clones, 70% to 90% seen once. The CDR3 sequence is 13 residues long. Germline CDR1 and CDR2: LNHDA and SQIVND (reference sequence). V dropped 4 bases and J dropped 2; count of bases not matched to a gene: 1. This specimen was PBMCs, taken around atezolizumab (anti-PD-L1) treatment. The clonotype was recovered from a man between 65 and 85 years old with urothelial cancer. The chain joins TRBV19 to TRBJ1-1; 7 bases line up with TRBD1. The CDR3 nucleotides are TGTGCCAGTAGTAGGGACAGAAACACTGAAGCTTTCTTT. Protein sequence: CASSRDRNTEAFF.